Following are 8 T cell receptor beta chains from one sample sequenced in a study of blood T cell repertoires in COVID-19. Assay: immunoSEQ multiplex PCR; the TCRdb copy retains only in-frame clones and omits some. The sample lists about 290,000 clones; roughly 89% were seen once. Sequencing was carried out using peripheral blood. Source of these receptors: a woman aged 25-40 years with COVID-19, enrolled during active disease.

The chain uses TRBV27 and TRBJ1-5; TRBD1 might be the D (5 bases). CDR3 length: 13 residues. The V gene's germline CDR1 is MNHEY and CDR2 SMNVEV (reference sequence). V lost 2 bases and J lost 5, with 7 bases in between. CDR3 in amino acids: CASSLNRYQPQHF. The CDR3 nucleotides read TGTGCCAGCAGTTTAAACAGGTATCAGCCCCAGCATTTT.

J is TRBJ1-3 and V is TRBV6-5; 8 bases match TRBD1. Germline CDR1 MNHEY, CDR2 SVGAGI. V shed 2 bases and J 6 bases; nucleotides not matched to a gene: 9. CDR3 size: 16 residues. CDR3 sequence reads: CASSYRGQGGTNTIYF. CDR3 coding DNA: TGTGCCAGCAGTTACCGCGGACAGGGCGGTACAAACACCATATATTTT.

This chain uses TRBV7-9 with TRBJ1-4; D may be TRBD1 (6 bases). This CDR3 spans 18 amino acids. V lost 4 bases and J 7 bases, leaving 25 bases between the germline ends. Looked up from germline, CDR1 is SEHNR and CDR2 is FQNEAQ (reference sequence). Written as DNA, the CDR3 is TGTGCCAGCAGCTCGATGGTCGGGACACGGCTAACTGCTGAAAAACTGTTTTTT. Residues: CASSSMVGTRLTAEKLFF. The whole variable domain, filled in from reference TRBV7-9 and TRBJ1-4, reads DTGVSQNPRHKITKRGQNVTFRCDPISEHNRLYWYRQTLGQGPEFLTYFQNEAQLEKSRLLSDRFSAERPKGSFSTLEIQRTEQGDSAMYLCASSSMVGTRLTAEKLFFGSGTQLSVL.

V usage is TRBV7-8 and J usage is TRBJ1-2, with TRBD1 identical over 8 bases. V gave up 5 bases and J gave up 8 bases; unmatched junction bases: 10. CDR1 is SGHVS and CDR2 is FQNEAQ in the germline V gene. The length of the CDR3 is 14 residues. CDR3 loop: CASSADRGFTGYTF. In nucleotides, the CDR3 is TGTGCCAGCAGCGCAGACAGGGGATTTACCGGCTACACCTTC. Full variable domain (remainder filled in from reference TRBV7-8 and TRBJ1-2): GAGVSQSPRYKVAKRGQDVALRCDPISGHVSLFWYQQALGQGPEFLTYFQNEAQLDKSGLPSDRFFAERPEGSVSTLKIQRTQQEDSAVYLCASSADRGFTGYTFGSGTRLTVV.

The chain recombines TRBV10-1 with TRBJ1-2, with D perhaps TRBD1 (5 bases). Germline CDR1 WNHNN, CDR2 SYGVQD (reference sequence). This CDR3 contains 16 residues. V gave up 4 bases and J gave up 2 bases, with 17 bases separating them. CDR3 nucleotide sequence: TGCGCCAGCAGTGGGACAAGAAATGGGATAAACTATGGCTACACCTTC. This encodes CASSGTRNGINYGYTF.

V is TRBV7-9 and J is TRBJ1-3, with D maybe TRBD1 (6 bases). V was pared by 2 bases and J by 2 bases, with 16 bases between. Germline V gene lookup returns CDR1 SEHNR and CDR2 FQNEAQ (reference sequence). This CDR3 region has 17 residues. The CDR3 DNA sequence: TGTGCCAGCAGCTTAAACGAAGGGACATCAGCTGGAAACACCATATATTTT. Translated: CASSLNEGTSAGNTIYF.

This clone was counted once. The chain combines TRBV5-1 with TRBJ2-1; 8 bases agree with TRBD2. The germline V gene encodes CDR1 SGHRS and CDR2 YFSETQ. Trimming removed 1 base from V and 2 bases from J; junction bases left unmatched: 5. The CDR3 runs to 16 residues. Here the CDR3 DNA reads TGCGCCAGCAGCTTGTGGCGGGGGGCCGCCTACAATGAGCAGTTCTTC. Translating gives CASSLWRGAAYNEQFF. The full variable domain, in which reference TRBV5-1 and TRBJ2-1 provide the parts outside the CDR3, is KAGVTQTPRYLIKTRGQQVTLSCSPISGHRSVSWYQQTPGQGLQFLFEYFSETQRNKGNFPGRFSGRQFSNSRSEMNVSTLELGDSALYLCASSLWRGAAYNEQFFGPGTRLTVL.

The chain uses TRBV21-1 and TRBJ2-7; the DNA was not compared with TRBD2, the D call given in the table. TRBV21-1 constitutes a pseudogene. The CDR3 length is 11 residues. The CDR3 loop reads CASSTGIKQYF. Written as DNA, the CDR3 is TGTGCCAGCAGCACGGGTATCAAGCAGTACTTC.